Included here is one T cell receptor (beta chain) sequence, with context. The antigen remains unidentified. The sample originates from a study of OX40 agonist ivuxolimab in advanced cancers. Study as a whole: Every 2 weeks, patients received ivuxolimab intravenously, dosed at 0.01 to 10 mg/kg. The eligibility criteria allowed prior anti-PD-1, anti-PD-L1 or anti-CTLA-4 therapy, and 30% to 45% had some.

General study results and limits: CD8+ T cells averaged more expanded clones than CD4+.

Here immunoSEQ multiplex PCR was the method, and the copy in TCRdb shows in-frame clones only, minus some. There are 9,500 to 15,000 clones in the sample; around 83% occur only once, and 15% to 20% lies in the top ten. Per germline, CDR1 SGDLS and CDR2 YYNGEE. Trimming removed 4 bases from V and 1 base from J; junction bases left unmatched: 10. The CDR3 sequence is 17 residues long. Baseline, cycle 4 day 1, and cycle 7 day 1 were the blood sampling points. The J gene is TRBJ2-1, the V gene TRBV9, with TRBD1 matching over 8 bases. The receptor's source is an adult with an advanced solid tumor such as melanoma, head and neck, liver or kidney cancer. Sequencing used CD4+ or CD8+ T cells sorted from blood, obtained in a trial of the OX40 agonist ivuxolimab. CDR3 protein: CASSLSITGGSYNEQFF. The CDR3 DNA follows: TGTGCCAGCAGCCTCTCGATTACAGGGGGGTCCTACAATGAGCAGTTCTTC.